The clone carrying this T cell receptor beta chain showed up just a few times. The antigen remains undetermined. The data were obtained in a study of T cell responses to AZD1222 COVID-19 vaccine. Study-level results: Only 5 to 7 AZD1222 recipients tested seropositive at baseline. Repertoire collection took place solely once the T cell response had peaked. Spike-specific TCR breadth and depth rose after two AZD1222 doses.

Profiled with immunoSEQ multiplex PCR; TCRdb holds only in-frame clones, not every one. The repertoire includes about 81,000 clones, about 91% of them detected once, and 8% sits in the top ten. The ends lost 5 bases at V and 9 bases at J; junction bases unmatched: 10. The CDR3 contains 14 residues. CDR1 and CDR2 (germline): SEHNR, FQNEAQ (reference sequence). The specimen was peripheral blood, collected 28 days after the second AZD1222 dose. The clonotype was recovered from an adult who received the AZD1222 COVID-19 vaccine. This chain uses TRBV7-9 with TRBJ1-5; 7 nucleotides match TRBD1. CDR3 nucleotides: TGTGCCAGCAGCCTCATAACAGGGGATGGGCCCCAGCATTTT. It codes for CASSLITGDGPQHF. The full variable domain, with the rest looked up from reference TRBV7-9 and TRBJ1-5, is DTGVSQNPRHKITKRGQNVTFRCDPISEHNRLYWYRQTLGQGPEFLTYFQNEAQLEKSRLLSDRFSAERPKGSFSTLEIQRTEQGDSAMYLCASSLITGDGPQHFGDGTRLSIL.